Below, 8 T cell receptor beta chains from the same sample are listed, as sequenced in a study of shared clonotypes between healthy human individuals. This table comes from immunoSEQ multiplex PCR, and its TCRdb copy is limited to in-frame clones, with some not included. In the table there are about 1 million clones, under 80% of which are singletons. The sequenced sample was memory CD4+ T cells sorted from blood. The subset was: CD45RA-negative fraction. Source of these receptors: a man younger than 30 in good health.

This chain uses TRBV27 with TRBJ2-7, with D tentatively TRBD1 (5 bases). The CDR3 has 12 amino acids. V dropped 3 bases and J dropped 6 bases, with 9 bases sitting between them. Germline V lookup: CDR1 MNHEY, CDR2 SMNVEV (reference sequence). This chain's CDR3 is CASSFSRVEQYF. DNA for the CDR3: TGTGCCAGCAGTTTCAGCAGGGTCGAGCAGTACTTC.

In this sample, this clone turned up a few times. The same CDR3 also results from other DNA sequences found in this sample. The chain carries TRBV5-6 and TRBJ2-5; 9 bases agree with TRBD1. The germline V gene encodes CDR1 SGHDT and CDR2 YYEEEE. V lost 4 bases and J lost 5; bases outside the gene matches: 6. The CDR3 covers 14 residues. The CDR3 spells CASSLVQGAETQYF. The DNA for the CDR3 is TGTGCCAGCAGCCTAGTACAGGGGGCTGAGACCCAGTACTTC.

V and J are TRBV28 and TRBJ1-2; 7 bases map to TRBD1. Germline CDR1 MDHEN, CDR2 SYDVKM. Trimming removed 5 bases from V and 4 bases from J; junction bases left unmatched: 13. The CDR3 extends over 16 amino acids. This CDR3 is CASSPTGAPVFYGYTF. Written as DNA, the CDR3 is TGTGCCAGCAGTCCCACAGGGGCCCCAGTCTTCTATGGCTACACCTTC.

V is TRBV6-7 and J is TRBJ2-7, with D perhaps matching TRBD2 (7 bases). TRBV6-7 is an ORF for which the function is uncertain. Trimming stripped 0 bases from V and 6 bases from J, with 15 bases between. The CDR3 runs to 15 residues. The CDR3 DNA is TGTGCCAGCAGTTACTCAAGGTTGGGAGGGGGCGAGCAGTACTTC. Translating it yields CASSYSRLGGGEQYF.

The CDR3 coding sequence is TGTGCCAGCAGCTTTTTTACTAGCCCCCCAGATACGCAGTATTTT. This gives the protein CASSFFTSPPDTQYF. J is TRBJ2-3 and V is TRBV7-9; D is possibly TRBD2 (6 bases). The CDR3 extends over 15 amino acids. V dropped 3 bases and J dropped 4 bases, with 14 bases sitting between them. From germline, CDR1 is SEHNR and CDR2 FQNEAQ (reference sequence).

The chain links TRBV10-3 to TRBJ1-1; possibly TRBD1 for D (5 bases). The V gene's germline CDR1 is ENHRY and CDR2 SYGVKD. Trimming cost V 6 bases and J 1 base, with 15 bases left between them. The CDR3 consists of 15 residues. The CDR3 sequence is CAIRLSDTSNTEAFF. The CDR3 DNA is TGTGCCATCAGACTCTCGGACACCTCGAACACTGAAGCTTTCTTT.

The V call is TRBV2, the J call TRBJ1-2; no firm D call. This CDR3 is 12 amino acids long. CDR1 and CDR2 (germline): SNHLY, FYNNEI. V shed 0 bases and J shed 7 bases, with 6 bases lying between them. CDR3 DNA: TGTGCCAGCAGTGAAGCAGGTCCTGGCTACACCTTC. Translating it yields CASSEAGPGYTF. Full variable domain (rest looked up from reference TRBV2 and TRBJ1-2): EPEVTQTPSHQVTQMGQEVILRCVPISNHLYFYWYRQILGQKVEFLVSFYNNEISEKSEIFDDQFSVERPDGSNFTLKIRSTKLEDSAMYFCASSEAGPGYTFGSGTRLTVV.

This clone was counted between two and nine times. The rearrangement joins TRBV27 to TRBJ1-6, with D unclear. V was shortened by 6 bases and J by 10 bases, with 13 bases between the two germline ends. The CDR3 totals 13 residues. Germline lookup yields CDR1 MNHEY and CDR2 SMNVEV (reference sequence). Written as DNA, the CDR3 is TGTGCCAGCAGGGAATCGACCGGATCACCCCTCCACTTT. This sequence encodes CASRESTGSPLHF.